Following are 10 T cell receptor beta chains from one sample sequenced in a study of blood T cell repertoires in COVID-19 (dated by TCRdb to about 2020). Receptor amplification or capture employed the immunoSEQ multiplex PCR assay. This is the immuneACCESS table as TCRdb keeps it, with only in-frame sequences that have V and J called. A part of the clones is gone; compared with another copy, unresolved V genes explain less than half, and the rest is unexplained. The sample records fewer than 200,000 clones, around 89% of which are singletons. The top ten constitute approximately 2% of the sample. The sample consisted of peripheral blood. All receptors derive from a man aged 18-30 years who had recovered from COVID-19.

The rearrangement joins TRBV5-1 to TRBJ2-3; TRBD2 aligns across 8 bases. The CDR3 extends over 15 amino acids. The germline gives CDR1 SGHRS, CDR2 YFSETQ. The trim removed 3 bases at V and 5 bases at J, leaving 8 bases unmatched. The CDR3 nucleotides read TGCGCCAGCAGCTCGGGCGAGCGGGAGAAAGATACGCAGTATTTT. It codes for CASSSGEREKDTQYF.

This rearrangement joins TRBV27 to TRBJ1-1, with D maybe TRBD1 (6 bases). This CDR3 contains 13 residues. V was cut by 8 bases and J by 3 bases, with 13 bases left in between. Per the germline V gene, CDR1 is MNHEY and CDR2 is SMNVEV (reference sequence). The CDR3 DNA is TGTGCCAGCGGGCAGGGGAGATACACTGAAGCTTTCTTT. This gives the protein CASGQGRYTEAFF.

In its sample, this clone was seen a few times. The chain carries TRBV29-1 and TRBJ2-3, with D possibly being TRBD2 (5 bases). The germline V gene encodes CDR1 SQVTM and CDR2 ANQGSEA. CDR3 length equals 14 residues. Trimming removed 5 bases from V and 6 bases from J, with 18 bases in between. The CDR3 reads CSVRGRGDADTQYF. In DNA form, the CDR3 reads TGCAGCGTTCGGGGAAGAGGAGACGCGGATACGCAGTATTTT.

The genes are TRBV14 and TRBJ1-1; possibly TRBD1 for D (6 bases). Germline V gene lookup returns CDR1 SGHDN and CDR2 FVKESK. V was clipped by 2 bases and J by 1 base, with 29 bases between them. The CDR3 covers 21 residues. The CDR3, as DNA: TGTGCCAGCAGCCAACTAGGCAGGGGCCTCCTCCCACATTTCCCGAACACTGAAGCTTTCTTT. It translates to CASSQLGRGLLPHFPNTEAFF. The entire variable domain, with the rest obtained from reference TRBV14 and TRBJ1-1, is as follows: EAGVTQFPSHSVIEKGQTVTLRCDPISGHDNLYWYRRVMGKEIKFLLHFVKESKQDESGMPNNRFLAERTGGTYSTLKVQPAELEDSGVYFCASSQLGRGLLPHFPNTEAFFGQGTRLTVV.

CDR3 sequence reads: CASSLVSGSAVTQYF. Written as DNA, the CDR3 is TGTGCCAGCAGCTTAGTGTCCGGGAGTGCAGTTACGCAGTATTTT. The chain recombines TRBV11-3 with TRBJ2-3; D might be TRBD2 (6 bases). V dropped 1 base and J dropped 8 bases, with 16 bases sitting between them. The CDR3 runs to 15 residues. Germline lookup yields CDR1 SGHNT and CDR2 YENEEA.

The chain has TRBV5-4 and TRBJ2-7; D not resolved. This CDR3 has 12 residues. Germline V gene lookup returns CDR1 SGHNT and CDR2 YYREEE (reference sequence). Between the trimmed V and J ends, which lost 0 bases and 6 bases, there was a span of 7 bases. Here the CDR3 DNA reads TGTGCCAGCAGCTTGGCCTCTAGCGAGCAGTACTTC. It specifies CASSLASSEQYF.

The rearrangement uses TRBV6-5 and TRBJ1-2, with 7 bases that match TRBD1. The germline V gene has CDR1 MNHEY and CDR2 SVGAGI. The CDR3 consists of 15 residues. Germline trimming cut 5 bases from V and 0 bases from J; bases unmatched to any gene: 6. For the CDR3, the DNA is TGTGCCAGCAGTCAAAACAGGGGAGCTAACTATGGCTACACCTTC. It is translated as CASSQNRGANYGYTF.

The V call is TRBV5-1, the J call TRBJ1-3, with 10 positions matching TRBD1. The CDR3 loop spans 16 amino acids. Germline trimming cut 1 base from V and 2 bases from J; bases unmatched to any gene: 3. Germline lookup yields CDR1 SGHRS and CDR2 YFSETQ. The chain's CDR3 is CASSLSGQGAGNTIYF. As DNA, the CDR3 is TGCGCCAGCAGCTTGTCAGGACAGGGGGCTGGAAACACCATATATTTT.

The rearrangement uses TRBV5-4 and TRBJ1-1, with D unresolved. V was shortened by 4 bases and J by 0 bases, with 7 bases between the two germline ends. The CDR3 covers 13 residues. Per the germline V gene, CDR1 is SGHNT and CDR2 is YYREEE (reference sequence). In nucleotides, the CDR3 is TGTGCCAGCAGCGCCGACATGAACACTGAAGCTTTCTTT. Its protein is CASSADMNTEAFF.

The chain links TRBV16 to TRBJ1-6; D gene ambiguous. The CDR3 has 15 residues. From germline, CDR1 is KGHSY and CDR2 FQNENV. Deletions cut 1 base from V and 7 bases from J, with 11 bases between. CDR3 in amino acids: CASSQFEGGNSPLHF. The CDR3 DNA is TGTGCCAGCAGCCAATTTGAGGGAGGGAATTCACCCCTCCACTTT.